This TCR beta chain was recorded in a study of OX40 agonist ivuxolimab in advanced cancers. Study information: Partial responses were seen in three patients, one with hepatocellular carcinoma and two with cutaneous melanoma.

Repertoires were generated with immunoSEQ multiplex PCR, while TCRdb's copy carries only in-frame clones and drops some. The table includes approximately 40,000 clones, 82% detected once. The sample holds a few counts of this clone. Trimming removed 1 base from V and 2 bases from J, with 5 bases in between. This CDR3 contains 13 residues. The germline V gene encodes CDR1 KGHSH and CDR2 LQKENI. The receptor's source is an adult with an advanced solid tumor such as melanoma, head and neck, liver or kidney cancer. The chain joins TRBV18 to TRBJ1-2, with no clear D. The source was CD4+ or CD8+ T cells sorted from blood, collected in a trial of the OX40 agonist ivuxolimab. This CDR3 reads CASSPQGNYGYTF. The CDR3 nucleotides read TGTGCCAGCTCACCACAGGGCAACTATGGCTACACCTTC. The whole variable domain, remainder taken from reference TRBV18 and TRBJ1-2, is NAGVMQNPRHLVRRRGQEARLRCSPMKGHSHVYWYRQLPEEGLKFMVYLQKENIIDESGMPKERFSAEFPKEGPSILRIQQVVRGDSAAYFCASSPQGNYGYTFGSGTRLTVV.